What follows are 18 T cell receptor beta chains derived from one specimen sequenced in a study of T cell responses to AZD1222 COVID-19 vaccine (dated by TCRdb to the early 2020s). The time point label for this specimen denotes: about 28 days (+/-7) after the second vaccine dose. Receptors were amplified or captured by the immunoSEQ multiplex PCR assay. Imported from immuneACCESS, the table was reduced by TCRdb to in-frame sequences with V and J called. These copies leave out some clones; in studies compared against another copy, an unresolved V gene accounts for under half, and the cause of the remainder is not known. The sample has about 120,000 clones on record, about 85% of them singletons. The ten largest make up about 2.5% of the sample. The starting material was peripheral blood, obtained 28 days after the second AZD1222 dose. These receptors all stem from an adult who received the AZD1222 COVID-19 vaccine.

In DNA form, the CDR3 reads TGTGCCAGCACCCGGGACTTACAAGAGACCCAGTACTTC. This sequence encodes CASTRDLQETQYF. V usage is TRBV5-8 and J usage is TRBJ2-5; a weak D match, TRBD2 (6 bases). This CDR3 comprises 13 residues. Germline V CDR1 and CDR2: SGHTS, YDEGEE. V was pared by 6 bases and J by 2 bases, with 11 bases between.

The chain uses TRBV2 and TRBJ2-2, with TRBD1 matching 9 bases. Looked up from germline, CDR1 is SNHLY and CDR2 is FYNNEI. This CDR3 is built from 15 residues. V trimming: 7 bases; J trimming: 0 bases; junction bases outside the gene matches: 3. The CDR3 loop is CASKRQGANTGELFF. DNA of the CDR3: TGTGCCAGCAAAAGACAGGGGGCGAACACCGGGGAGCTGTTTTTT.

This clone has more than one count but fewer than ten. V gene TRBV28 combines with J gene TRBJ1-1, with D maybe TRBD1 (6 bases). The V gene's germline CDR1 is MDHEN and CDR2 SYDVKM. The CDR3 totals 16 residues. Trimming stripped 5 bases from V and 1 base from J, with 17 bases between. CDR3 sequence: CASSPPGTTSNTEAFF. The CDR3 nucleotides are TGTGCCAGCAGTCCGCCTGGGACAACGTCGAACACTGAAGCTTTCTTT.

The J gene is TRBJ1-1, the V gene TRBV11-2; D gene unclear. From germline, CDR1 is SGHAT and CDR2 FQNNGV. The CDR3 is 14 amino acids. The V gene lost 5 bases and the J gene lost 4 bases, with 14 bases spanning the gap. CDR3 DNA: TGTGCCAGCAGCCCCTTCGCCGGGTCCACTGAAGCTTTCTTT. This encodes CASSPFAGSTEAFF. Variable domain in full (rest from reference TRBV11-2 and TRBJ1-1): EAGVAQSPRYKIIEKRQSVAFWCNPISGHATLYWYQQILGQGPKLLIQFQNNGVVDDSQLPKDRFSAERLKGVDSTLKIQPAKLEDSAVYLCASSPFAGSTEAFFGQGTRLTVV.

The V gene is TRBV29-1, the J gene TRBJ1-2, with 8 bases fitting TRBD1. This CDR3 region has 12 residues. Trimming cost V 7 bases and J 12 bases; bases outside gene matches: 13. Germline-derived CDR1 and CDR2 are SQVTM and ANQGSEA. The CDR3 spells CSGDGGDRLHTF. As DNA, the CDR3 is TGCAGCGGTGATGGGGGGGACAGGCTCCACACCTTC.

The chain couples TRBV7-8 to TRBJ1-3; D ambiguous. CDR3 length equals 15 residues. The germline V gene encodes CDR1 SGHVS and CDR2 FQNEAQ. With 2 bases removed from V and 2 bases from J, the gap between germline ends came to 10 bases. The CDR3 loop is CASSLKLLAGNTIYF. In DNA form, the CDR3 reads TGTGCCAGCAGCTTAAAGTTACTCGCTGGAAACACCATATATTTT.

Sample share makes this clone medium-sized. This chain uses TRBV6-2 or TRBV6-3 with TRBJ1-1; D is undetermined. From germline, CDR1 is MNHEY and CDR2 SVGEGT. The CDR3 has 15 residues. Trimming removed 1 base at V and 0 bases at J, with 9 bases between. CDR3 nucleotides: TGTGCCAGCAGTTACTTGGCAAGTATGAACACTGAAGCTTTCTTT. Translating it yields CASSYLASMNTEAFF.

J is TRBJ1-2 and V is TRBV6-2 or TRBV6-3; D is unclear. In germline, CDR1 is MNHEY, CDR2 SVGEGT. V was shortened by 0 bases and J by 2 bases, with 4 bases between the two germline ends. This CDR3 is built from 13 residues. The CDR3 nucleotides are TGTGCCAGCAGTTACTCTCAGAACTATGGCTACACCTTC. It encodes CASSYSQNYGYTF.

The chain links TRBV5-1 to TRBJ2-5; 13 nucleotides line up with TRBD2. Germline CDR1 SGHRS, CDR2 YFSETQ. This CDR3 contains 18 residues. V was pared by 3 bases and J by 6 bases, with 14 bases of the junction left unmatched. In nucleotides, the CDR3 is TGCGCCAGCAGCTCACTGCGGACTAGCGGGGGCCTCAAACAGACCCAGTACTTC. Protein sequence: CASSSLRTSGGLKQTQYF.

V gene TRBV13 combines with J gene TRBJ2-2; no clear D. CDR1 and CDR2 from the germline V gene are PRHDT and FYEKMQ (reference sequence). The CDR3 sequence is 14 residues long. Trimming left V 3 bases short and J 6 bases short, with 11 bases between. CDR3 residues: CASSFPGRPGELFF. The DNA for the CDR3 is TGTGCCAGCAGCTTCCCCGGCCGGCCCGGGGAGCTGTTTTTT.

The V and J genes are TRBV11-2 and TRBJ2-5; 8 bases are shared with TRBD1. V gave up 4 bases and J gave up 5 bases; unmatched junction bases: 6. The CDR3 runs 14 residues. Per germline, CDR1 SGHAT and CDR2 FQNNGV. CDR3 protein: CASSSTGDRETQYF. The CDR3 DNA reads TGTGCCAGCAGCTCGACAGGGGATCGGGAGACCCAGTACTTC.

The chain has TRBV5-4 and TRBJ1-6; D uncertain. CDR1 is SGHNT, CDR2 YYREEE, per germline (reference sequence). The length of the CDR3 is 14 residues. V lost 2 bases and J 9 bases, leaving 12 bases between the germline ends. CDR3 DNA: TGTGCCAGCAGCTTTTACGGTATCAGTTCACCCCTCCACTTT. Its translation: CASSFYGISSPLHF.

In DNA, the CDR3 is TGTGCCAGCAGCCGCCCCCAAGAGACCCAGTACTTC. Translated, it gives CASSRPQETQYF. V and J are TRBV6-2 or TRBV6-3 and TRBJ2-5; no clear D gene. V was shortened by 6 bases and J by 1 base, with 6 bases between the two germline ends. CDR3 size: 12 residues. Germline V CDR1 and CDR2: MNHEY, SVGEGT.

The chain carries TRBV28 and TRBJ1-4; TRBD1 matches 8 bases. The CDR3 has 16 amino acids. The J segment lost 6 bases and the V segment lost 4 bases, leaving 10 bases of the junction unmatched. Germline-derived CDR1 and CDR2 are MDHEN and SYDVKM. The CDR3 region is CASSSPGQETYEKLFF. In nucleotides, the CDR3 is TGTGCCAGCAGTTCACCGGGACAGGAAACGTATGAAAAACTGTTTTTT. Supplemented by reference TRBV28 and TRBJ1-4, the full variable domain reads DVKVTQSSRYLVKRTGEKVFLECVQDMDHENMFWYRQDPGLGLRLIYFSYDVKMKEKGDIPEGYSVSREKKERFSLILESASTNQTSMYLCASSSPGQETYEKLFFGSGTQLSVL.

Only one count was recorded for this clone. The DNA of the CDR3 is TGCGCCAGCAGCGCGGGCCCCGGTAATGAAAAACTGTTTTTT. This translates into CASSAGPGNEKLFF. V gene TRBV5-1 combines with J gene TRBJ1-4; D ambiguous. The CDR3 runs to 14 residues. Trimming took 4 bases from V and 4 from J, leaving 11 bases between them. The germline V gene encodes CDR1 SGHRS and CDR2 YFSETQ.

The rearrangement joins TRBV19 to TRBJ1-5; D possibly corresponds to TRBD1 (6 bases). CDR1 LNHDA and CDR2 SQIVND come from the germline V gene (reference sequence). Trimming cost V 3 bases and J 5 bases, with 14 bases left between them. This CDR3 is built from 15 residues. CDR3 region: CASSILQGPDQPQHF. The CDR3 coding sequence is TGTGCCAGTAGTATTTTACAGGGTCCTGATCAGCCCCAGCATTTT. Variable domain in full (rest from reference TRBV19 and TRBJ1-5): DGGITQSPKYLFRKEGQNVTLSCEQNLNHDAMYWYRQDPGQGLRLIYYSQIVNDFQKGDIAEGYSVSREKKESFPLTVTSAQKNPTAFYLCASSILQGPDQPQHFGDGTRLSIL.

The chain links TRBV6-2 or TRBV6-3 to TRBJ1-3, with D unresolved. The V end lost 5 bases, the J end lost 2 bases, and 16 bases lay between the germline ends. Looked up from germline, CDR1 is MNHEY and CDR2 is SVGEGT. This CDR3 is built from 16 residues. CDR3 in DNA: TGTGCCAGCAGTCTTCGAGACGCCTATACTGGAAACACCATATATTTT. Its translation: CASSLRDAYTGNTIYF.

This rearrangement joins TRBV9 to TRBJ1-1; D unresolved. The V and J ends lost 0 bases and 0 bases respectively, with 6 bases between them. Per germline, CDR1 SGDLS and CDR2 YYNGEE. The CDR3 length is 14 residues. DNA for the CDR3: TGTGCCAGCAGCGTAGCGGGGTTGAACACTGAAGCTTTCTTT. Encoded protein: CASSVAGLNTEAFF.